The T cell receptor (beta chain) under discussion was sequenced for a study of identical twins. Findings of the study overall: Monozygotic twin pairs showed more out-of-frame TCR alpha sharing than models estimated. Rather than following the same donors, the conclusions depended on cross-sectional statistical analysis.

As for this clonotype: Its antigen is not known.

Germline loops: CDR1 DFQATT, CDR2 SNEGSKA (reference sequence). CDR3 length equals 18 residues. Unmatched junction bases numbered 14, after V lost 4 bases and J lost 4 bases. In TCRdb, the 5' RACE reads were re-called with MiXCR into one record per CDR3 protein. The top ten hold more than 0.4% of the sample, which has just under 550,000 distinct CDR3 sequences, approximately 16% seen once. A further study also used this sample, focusing on yellow fever vaccine responses in identical twins.

The sequence came from a woman under 30 in good health. The V and J genes are TRBV20-1 and TRBJ2-1, with 12 bases matching TRBD2. The sample was CD4+ T cells sorted from blood. CDR3 DNA: TGCAGTGCTACCCGCCCTAGCGGGAGGGGACTCTGGTACAATGAGCAGTTCTTC. Residues: CSATRPSGRGLWYNEQFF.